These 10 T cell receptor beta chains were all obtained from the same sample, sequenced in a study of cytomegalovirus exposure and HLA in healthy donors. The PCR used 60 Vbeta and 13 Jbeta primers. The protocol was immunoSEQ multiplex PCR, while the TCRdb copy is restricted to in-frame clones and leaves out a portion. Among some 110,000 clones listed, 55% to 75% were seen once. Source material: PBMCs. The receptor source for this set is a man under 40 in good health and CMV-seropositive.

The chain combines TRBV9 with TRBJ2-5; the D is unclear. TRBJ2-7 matches the DNA end more closely, so the J call is doubtful. The germline gives CDR1 SGDLS, CDR2 YYNGEE. CDR3 length equals 14 residues. In DNA form, the CDR3 reads TGTGCCAGCAGCCCCGGCACTACCTCCTACGAGCAGTACTTC. Translating gives CASSPGTTSYEQYF.

V usage is TRBV27 and J usage is TRBJ2-4; 7 bases are a match to TRBD1. Germline V gene data show CDR1 as MNHEY and CDR2 as SMNVEV (reference sequence). The CDR3 has 16 residues. Germline trimming cut 4 bases from V and 4 bases from J; bases unmatched to any gene: 10. DNA of the CDR3: TGTGCCAGCAGTTCCCTCCCGGGACAGAAAAAAAACATTCAGTACTTC. This encodes CASSSLPGQKKNIQYF.

The chain recombines TRBV5-6 with TRBJ2-7, with a possible D match to TRBD2 (6 bases). Germline V gene data show CDR1 as SGHDT and CDR2 as YYEEEE. The CDR3 sequence is 12 residues long. Trimming left V 0 bases short and J 9 bases short, with 10 bases between. CDR3 amino acids: CASSLELRGQYF. CDR3 sequence (DNA): TGTGCCAGCAGCTTGGAATTGCGGGGGCAGTACTTC.

This sequence joins TRBV7-9 and TRBJ1-2, with 7 bases matching TRBD1. Per the germline V gene, CDR1 is SEHNR and CDR2 is FQNEAQ (reference sequence). J was trimmed by 3 bases and V by 8 bases; bases with no gene match: 9. This CDR3 comprises 14 residues. DNA of the CDR3: TGTGCCAGCGGCAGACAGGGAAGGGACTATGGCTACACCTTC. This encodes CASGRQGRDYGYTF.

The V and J genes are TRBV10-3 and TRBJ1-5; D is perhaps TRBD1 (5 bases). The CDR3 is 14 amino acids. V was cut by 3 bases and J by 5 bases, with 11 bases left in between. Germline assignment: CDR1 ENHRY and CDR2 SYGVKD. The CDR3 reads CAISDRASHQPQHF. Here the CDR3 DNA reads TGTGCCATCAGTGACAGGGCTTCACATCAGCCCCAGCATTTT.

The chain carries TRBV5-8 and TRBJ2-7, with TRBD1 matching 8 bases. The CDR3 loop spans 17 amino acids. The V gene's germline CDR1 is SGHTS and CDR2 YDEGEE. The junction had 13 bases not matched to a gene; V was cut back by 3 bases and J by 2 bases. The CDR3: CASSYSFDDRGPYEQYF. The CDR3 coding sequence is TGTGCCAGCAGCTATTCGTTTGATGACAGGGGACCCTACGAGCAGTACTTC.

The chain recombines TRBV27 with TRBJ2-7; D may be TRBD2 (6 bases). Trimming took off 5 bases at V and 3 bases at J, with 17 bases between the two ends. Germline values: CDR1 MNHEY, CDR2 SMNVEV (reference sequence). There are 15 residues in the CDR3. CDR3 in DNA: TGTGCCAGCAGTAAAGGAGGGTTCGGCGGCTACGAGCAGTACGTC. Its protein product is CASSKGGFGGYEQYV.

This clone was seen only a few times. The chain couples TRBV9 to TRBJ2-2; 16 nucleotides agree with TRBD2. This CDR3 is built from 18 residues. Germline V lookup: CDR1 SGDLS, CDR2 YYNGEE. Unmatched junction bases numbered 6, after V lost 2 bases and J lost 5 bases. CDR3 loop: CASSVPGLAGGPTGELFF. Written as DNA, the CDR3 is TGTGCCAGCAGCGTCCCGGGACTAGCGGGGGGGCCGACCGGGGAGCTGTTTTTT.

The gene calls are TRBV6-4 and TRBJ2-1; TRBD2 matches at 8 bases. V dropped 2 bases and J dropped 7; count of bases not matched to a gene: 7. This CDR3 contains 15 residues. The germline V gene encodes CDR1 MRHNA and CDR2 SNTAGT. CDR3 coding DNA: TGTGCCAGCAGTGACGGGCCGGGAGGGAAAAATGAGCAGTTCTTC. Amino acids: CASSDGPGGKNEQFF.

V and J are TRBV5-1 and TRBJ1-6; 8 positions agree with TRBD1. The V gene's germline CDR1 is SGHRS and CDR2 YFSETQ. V was clipped by 0 bases and J by 15 bases; unmatched bases: 5. The CDR3 runs to 13 residues. The CDR3 DNA sequence: TGCGCCAGCAGCTTGGCCGACAGGGGCCACCTCCACTTT. Its protein is CASSLADRGHLHF.